The 27 T cell receptor beta chains given below trace back to one sample, sequenced in a study of T cell repertoires in cytomegalovirus infection. These receptors have no identified antigens. MiXCR, run by TCRdb on the reads, gives a single entry per CDR3 protein. The data hold roughly 920,000 distinct CDR3 sequences, with roughly 31% observed a single time. The sample was cultured CD8+ T cells from PBMCs, taken from culture after CMV antigen stimulation. Every receptor here comes from a human donor in good health (CMV status not recorded). Some clones in this sample may be carry-over from other donors' samples.

The chain has TRBV12-3 or TRBV12-4 and TRBJ1-2, with D tentatively TRBD1 (5 bases). Deletions cut 7 bases from V and 4 bases from J, with 10 bases between. This CDR3 spans 12 amino acids. Here the CDR3 DNA reads TGTGCCAGCAACGGGGGAGGCTATGGCTACACCTTC. It codes for CASNGGGYGYTF.

This clonotype was observed a few times. The chain has TRBV7-6 and TRBJ2-5; D might be TRBD2 (5 bases). The CDR3 covers 16 residues. Germline CDR1 is SGHVS and CDR2 is FNYEAQ. Trimming cost V 3 bases and J 4 bases, with 18 bases left between them. As DNA, the CDR3 is TGTGCCAGCAGCTTCAGCGGTCTTTCTTGGGCAGAGACCCAGTACTTC. The encoded protein is CASSFSGLSWAETQYF.

For this clonotype: Germline is not matched at one junction end, which may reflect a read error. V is TRBV28 and J is TRBJ1-1, with D uncertain. Germline V gene sequence: CDR1 MDHEN, CDR2 SYDVKM. This CDR3 has 15 residues. CDR3 sequence (DNA): TGTGTCAGCAGCCCGAAGTCCCCTTGGGGCACTGAAGCTTTCTTT. Its protein is CVSSPKSPWGTEAFF.

This clonotype was detected a few times. The genes are TRBV6-5 and TRBJ1-1; D is ambiguous. Looked up from germline, CDR1 is MNHEY and CDR2 is SVGAGI. The CDR3 length is 15 residues. With 10 bases removed from V and 0 bases from J, the gap between germline ends came to 18 bases. CDR3 in DNA: TGTGCCACCCGGGAGGCCCCAACGTTGAACACTGAAGCTTTCTTT. Its protein product is CATREAPTLNTEAFF.

The chain joins TRBV7-6 to TRBJ1-6; TRBD1 aligns across 7 bases. The CDR3 is 19 amino acids. Trimming cost V 1 base and J 0 bases; bases outside gene matches: 9. Germline-derived CDR1 and CDR2 are SGHVS and FNYEAQ. The CDR3 protein is CASSLGDSYKSSYNSPLHF. The DNA for the CDR3 is TGTGCCAGCAGCTTAGGGGACAGTTATAAGAGCTCCTATAATTCACCCCTCCACTTT.

On this clonotype itself: A much larger clone differs by one base, so this may be a read error. CDR3 DNA: TGTGCCAGCAGTTACCCCGCTGAAGCTTTCTTT. Translation: CASSYPAEAFF. The rearrangement uses TRBV7-9 and TRBJ1-1; D not certain. The V end was cut by 6 bases, the J end by 6 bases, with 8 bases between. Per germline, CDR1 SEHNR and CDR2 FQNEAQ (reference sequence). This CDR3 contains 11 residues.

The genes are TRBV5-5 and TRBJ2-1; 9 nucleotides agree with TRBD2. The ends lost 2 bases at V and 6 bases at J; junction bases unmatched: 6. This CDR3 is built from 15 residues. Germline loops: CDR1 SGHKS, CDR2 YYEKEE (reference sequence). The DNA for the CDR3 is TGTGCCAGCAGCTTAGCTAGCGGGGTTGGCAATGAGCAGTTCTTC. It is translated as CASSLASGVGNEQFF.

This chain joins TRBV6-2 or TRBV6-3 and TRBJ1-1; the D is unclear. Germline V lookup: CDR1 MNHEY, CDR2 SVGEGT. This CDR3 is 13 amino acids long. V was trimmed by 5 bases and J by 7 bases, leaving 14 bases between them. Here the CDR3 reads CASSQMAGGEAFF. CDR3 in DNA: TGTGCCAGCAGTCAGATGGCAGGTGGTGAAGCTTTCTTT.

The chain joins TRBV7-9 to TRBJ2-1; D is unresolved. CDR3 size: 16 residues. Germline CDR1 SEHNR, CDR2 FQNEAQ (reference sequence). Trimming cost V 5 bases and J 0 bases, with 14 bases left between them. CDR3 in amino acids: CASSPSPRSSYNEQFF. As DNA, the CDR3 is TGTGCCAGCAGCCCCTCCCCCAGGAGCTCCTACAATGAGCAGTTCTTC.

This clonotype has just a few counts. The chain uses TRBV4-1 and TRBJ1-1, with 7 bases that match TRBD1. Germline values: CDR1 MGHRA, CDR2 YSYEKL. The CDR3 has 19 amino acids. Germline trimming cut 0 bases from V and 1 base from J; bases unmatched to any gene: 14. CDR3 nucleotide sequence: TGCGCCAGCAGCCAAGATCTGATTTTACAGGGGCAGGGGAACACTGAAGCTTTCTTT. Protein: CASSQDLILQGQGNTEAFF.

This clonotype was detected only a few times. CDR3 sequence (DNA): TGTGCCAGCAGTGAATCCAGATATAGCAATCAGCCCCAGCATTTT. Protein sequence: CASSESRYSNQPQHF. V is TRBV6-1 and J is TRBJ1-5; D ambiguous. V was trimmed by 2 bases and J by 0 bases, leaving 8 bases between them. The CDR3 extends over 15 amino acids. Germline lookup yields CDR1 MNHNS and CDR2 SASEGT.

CDR3 DNA sequence: TGTGCCAGCAGCTATACGGGACAGAGCAATCAGCCCCAGCATTTT. It specifies CASSYTGQSNQPQHF. This sequence joins TRBV7-2 and TRBJ1-5; TRBD1 aligns across 7 bases. After removal of 4 bases from V and 1 base from J, the junction contained 4 bases not matched to a gene. The CDR3 has 15 residues. Germline V gene sequence: CDR1 SGHTA, CDR2 FQGNSA.

The chain employs TRBV20-1 and TRBJ2-1; D could derive from TRBD1 or TRBD2 (6 bases each). This CDR3 spans 14 amino acids. Germline lookup yields CDR1 DFQATT and CDR2 SNEGSKA (reference sequence). V was pared by 4 bases and J by 2 bases, with 12 bases between. CDR3 protein: CSATGAGAYNEQFF. The CDR3 DNA sequence: TGCAGTGCTACGGGGGCAGGGGCCTACAATGAGCAGTTCTTC.

V is TRBV19 and J is TRBJ2-1; 12 nucleotides match TRBD2. Germline V CDR1 and CDR2: LNHDA, SQIVND (reference sequence). With 3 bases clipped from V and 7 bases from J, the junction kept 4 bases outside the gene matches. The CDR3 has 15 residues. CDR3 sequence: CASSILAGGPNEQFF. The CDR3 DNA is TGTGCCAGTAGTATTCTAGCGGGGGGGCCAAATGAGCAGTTCTTC.

This clonotype was detected a few times. This chain links TRBV6-5 with TRBJ2-2; 9 bases agree with TRBD1. V was pared by 6 bases and J by 6 bases, with 8 bases of the junction left unmatched. CDR1 is MNHEY, CDR2 SVGAGI, per germline. The CDR3 spans 15 residues. CDR3 region: CASSSRDREPGELFF. The CDR3 DNA is TGTGCCAGCAGCTCCCGGGACAGGGAGCCCGGGGAGCTGTTTTTT.

The chain employs TRBV29-1 and TRBJ1-2; unclear D gene. V was clipped by 3 bases and J by 3 bases, with 8 bases between them. From germline, CDR1 is SQVTM and CDR2 ANQGSEA. This CDR3 has 12 amino acids. The CDR3 DNA follows: TGCAGCGTTGACACAGAAGACTATGGCTACACCTTC. Its translation is CSVDTEDYGYTF.

This clonotype turned up a few times. The chain carries TRBV7-3 and TRBJ1-1; possible D gene TRBD1, 5 bases. V lost 2 bases and J 0 bases, leaving 10 bases between the germline ends. The CDR3 extends over 15 amino acids. From germline, CDR1 is SGHTA and CDR2 FQGTGA. The CDR3 bases are TGTGCCAGCAGCTTAGATTGGGACTTGAACACTGAAGCTTTCTTT. It encodes CASSLDWDLNTEAFF. Together with reference TRBV7-3 and TRBJ1-1, the CDR3 gives the full variable domain: GAGVSQTPSNKVTEKGKYVELRCDPISGHTALYWYRQSLGQGPEFLIYFQGTGAADDSGLPNDRFFAVRPEGSVSTLKIQRTERGDSAVYLCASSLDWDLNTEAFFGQGTRLTVV.

This clonotype was counted a few times. The genes are TRBV6-1 and TRBJ2-7; 9 nucleotides line up with TRBD2. The ends lost 5 bases at V and 0 bases at J; junction bases unmatched: 2. The CDR3 totals 14 residues. In germline, CDR1 is MNHNS, CDR2 SASEGT. The CDR3 DNA is TGTGCCAGCAGTAGGACTAGCGACTCCTACGAGCAGTACTTC. Translation: CASSRTSDSYEQYF.

The table lists this clonotype with many counts. The rearrangement uses TRBV7-8 and TRBJ2-1, with 11 bases matching TRBD2. With 6 bases clipped from V and 6 bases from J, the junction kept 7 bases outside the gene matches. There are 15 residues in the CDR3. CDR1 and CDR2 from the germline V gene are SGHVS and FQNEAQ. DNA for the CDR3: TGTGCCAGCAGAGAAACTAGCGGGGGCGGCAATGAGCAGTTCTTC. Protein product: CASRETSGGGNEQFF.

The chain employs TRBV19 and TRBJ1-1; a possible D gene is TRBD1 (6 bases). CDR3 length: 15 amino acids. The germline V gene has CDR1 LNHDA and CDR2 SQIVND (reference sequence). The V end was cut by 3 bases, the J end by 3 bases, with 14 bases between. The CDR3 nucleotides are TGTGCCAGTAGTATCATACAGGGTCGCTACACTGAAGCTTTCTTT. This codes for CASSIIQGRYTEAFF.

The table lists this clonotype with many counts. This chain links TRBV7-6 with TRBJ2-1, with 8 bases matching TRBD1. This CDR3 has 16 amino acids. Germline assignment: CDR1 SGHVS and CDR2 FNYEAQ. The junction had 19 bases not matched to a gene; V was cut back by 8 bases and J by 10 bases. CDR3 in amino acids: CASGGVAGQGILEQFF. The CDR3 DNA sequence: TGTGCCAGCGGGGGCGTTGCCGGACAGGGCATACTCGAGCAGTTCTTC.

This clonotype was counted only a few times. This chain links TRBV5-5 with TRBJ2-3; D not resolved. The CDR3 sequence is 14 residues long. Trimming left V 6 bases short and J 5 bases short, with 16 bases between. Germline values: CDR1 SGHKS, CDR2 YYEKEE (reference sequence). The CDR3 DNA sequence: TGTGCCAGCAATGTAGTGGGGTGGGGAGATACGCAGTATTTT. Residues: CASNVVGWGDTQYF.

This clonotype was detected many times. The V call is TRBV7-8, the J call TRBJ1-4; no reliable D call. CDR1 and CDR2 (germline): SGHVS, FQNEAQ. Trimming took 5 bases from V and 0 from J, leaving 16 bases between them. The CDR3 consists of 17 residues. DNA for the CDR3: TGTGCCAGCAGCGAAGCCAGGCGCCTTTCAACTAATGAAAAACTGTTTTTT. Its protein is CASSEARRLSTNEKLFF.

V gene TRBV4-2 combines with J gene TRBJ2-2; 11 bases match TRBD2. This CDR3 comprises 18 residues. The V gene end was trimmed by 4 bases and the J gene end by 6 bases; junction bases not matched to a gene: 13. Germline V gene data show CDR1 as LGHNA and CDR2 as YNFKEQ. CDR3 region: CASSPRAGSGGGSGELFF. The CDR3 DNA is TGTGCCAGCAGCCCCCGTGCCGGTAGCGGGGGGGGATCCGGGGAGCTGTTTTTT.

CDR3 residues: CASSLLTGNRNTGELFF. The CDR3 DNA sequence: TGTGCCAGCAGTTTATTGACAGGGAATAGGAACACCGGGGAGCTGTTTTTT. The chain is built from TRBV27 and TRBJ2-2, with TRBD1 matching over 7 bases. The CDR3 is 17 residues long. Germline CDR1 is MNHEY and CDR2 is SMNVEV (reference sequence). V lost 1 base to trimming and J lost 1 base; unmatched junction nucleotides: 6.

The chain carries TRBV7-8 and TRBJ1-4; 9 nucleotides match TRBD1. Trimming cost V 5 bases and J 1 base; bases outside gene matches: 5. The length of the CDR3 is 16 residues. Germline V gene data show CDR1 as SGHVS and CDR2 as FQNEAQ. In DNA, the CDR3 is TGTGCCAGCAGCCCCAACAGGGGGCTAACTAATGAAAAACTGTTTTTT. Amino acids: CASSPNRGLTNEKLFF.

This clonotype was counted between two and nine times. The rearrangement joins TRBV11-1 to TRBJ2-5; the D gene is possibly TRBD1 (6 bases). Germline V gene lookup returns CDR1 SGHAT and CDR2 FQDESV (reference sequence). The CDR3 has 13 residues. Trimming shortened V by 1 base and J by 8 bases, and 11 bases separated the two germline ends. For the CDR3, the DNA is TGTGCCAGCAGCTTAGTCCAGGGGCGAACCCAGTACTTC. Its translation is CASSLVQGRTQYF.